This T cell receptor beta chain was captured in a study of cytomegalovirus exposure and HLA in healthy donors. Overall study findings and caveats: Prior analysis indicated that the majority of TCR beta V segments exhibited productivity approximately 87% or approximately 30% of the time. Prediction of most subjects' HLA-A and HLA-B alleles by TCR beta sequences was reportedly accurate.

Per the germline V gene, CDR1 is SGHVS and CDR2 is FNYEAQ. The V gene lost 1 base and the J gene lost 14 bases, with 14 bases spanning the gap. The CDR3 consists of 13 residues. The PCR used 60 Vbeta and 13 Jbeta primers. Per the study methods: A follow-up analysis tallied 65 million to 80 million unique TCR beta chains, roughly 11 million shared. Profiling relied on immunoSEQ multiplex PCR, and the TCRdb table lists in-frame clones only, not all of them. The DNA was the basis for D and trimming; V, J and clone size are from that table. The data show 150,000 to 200,000 clones, roughly 80% seen once. This clone was counted only a few times. Its matching antigen is unknown.

The sample consisted of PBMCs. This TCR came from a boy between 10 and 17 years old in good health and CMV-seronegative. The chain employs TRBV7-6 and TRBJ1-4; D may be TRBD1 (5 bases). The CDR3 here is CASSLGSRDGLFF. Written as DNA, the CDR3 is TGTGCCAGCAGCTTAGGCTCCAGGGATGGCCTGTTTTTT.